These 24 T cell receptor beta chains were sequenced from one sample in a study of STAT5B mutations in CD4+ large granular lymphocyte leukemia. Using immunoSEQ multiplex PCR, the repertoire was profiled, and TCRdb retains in-frame clones only, with some absent. The sample holds roughly 36,000 clones; more than 70% are singletons and the top ten take 0.97%. Sequenced input: CD4+ T cells from blood buffy coats. Receptors were obtained from a human donor in good health.

In this sample, this clone turned up once. This rearrangement joins TRBV10-3 to TRBJ1-2; D is undetermined. V was shortened by 4 bases and J by 6 bases, with 15 bases between the two germline ends. This CDR3 has 14 amino acids. Germline V gives CDR1 ENHRY, CDR2 SYGVKD. CDR3 bases: TGTGCCATCAGTGCGGGTCAGTCGGGTAATGGCTACACCTTC. It translates to CAISAGQSGNGYTF.

The chain links TRBV6-5 to TRBJ1-1, with 9 bases lining up with TRBD1. The CDR3 runs 14 residues. V was clipped by 8 bases and J by 6 bases; unmatched bases: 10. Germline V lookup: CDR1 MNHEY, CDR2 SVGAGI. CDR3 in amino acids: CASWYRGRFAEAFF. The DNA of the CDR3 is TGTGCCAGCTGGTACAGGGGGCGCTTCGCTGAAGCTTTCTTT.

V gene TRBV27 combines with J gene TRBJ2-1; 8 bases fit TRBD2. Losses at the gene ends were 7 bases for V and 7 bases for J; bases not matched to a gene: 6. CDR1 is MNHEY, CDR2 SMNVEV, per germline (reference sequence). The length of the CDR3 is 13 residues. The CDR3 sequence is CASTGLVRNEQFF. The CDR3 DNA is TGTGCCAGCACGGGACTAGTAAGGAATGAGCAGTTCTTC.

The chain has TRBV4-1 and TRBJ2-2, with D perhaps assigned TRBD1 or TRBD2 (6 bases each). V gave up 9 bases and J gave up 4 bases, with 24 bases separating them. The CDR3 runs to 17 residues. Germline V gene sequence: CDR1 MGHRA, CDR2 YSYEKL. The CDR3 bases are TGCGCCAGTACCTCCGGAGGGGGTGGGTTATTCACCGGGGAGCTGTTTTTT. Translated: CASTSGGGGLFTGELFF.

The CDR3 DNA sequence: TGTGCCAGTAGCCGCCGGGCCCCACCCGACAATGAGCAGTTCTTC. It is translated as CASSRRAPPDNEQFF. The chain uses TRBV19 and TRBJ2-1; no definite D call. The CDR3 totals 15 residues. The V gene's germline CDR1 is LNHDA and CDR2 SQIVND (reference sequence). V gave up 6 bases and J gave up 5 bases, with 17 bases separating them.

This clone has only one observation. The chain has TRBV15 and TRBJ1-1; D may be TRBD1 (6 bases). CDR3 length equals 15 residues. V lost 4 bases, J lost 0 bases, and 12 bases lay in between. Germline V gene data show CDR1 as LNHNV and CDR2 as YYDKDF (reference sequence). CDR3 DNA sequence: TGTGCCACCAGCACCTACAGGGCCATGAACACTGAAGCTTTCTTT. This codes for CATSTYRAMNTEAFF. Using reference TRBV15 and TRBJ1-1 for the parts outside the CDR3, the full variable domain is DAMVIQNPRYQVTQFGKPVTLSCSQTLNHNVMYWYQQKSSQAPKLLFHYYDKDFNNEADTPDNFQSRRPNTSFCFLDIRSPGLGDTAMYLCATSTYRAMNTEAFFGQGTRLTVV.

This chain connects TRBV6-4 to TRBJ2-4; 7 nucleotides match TRBD2. Losses at the gene ends were 4 bases for V and 7 bases for J; bases not matched to a gene: 7. Per germline, CDR1 MRHNA and CDR2 SNTAGT. The CDR3 spans 14 residues. CDR3 protein: CASSAERGSNIQYF. The CDR3 DNA reads TGTGCCAGCAGTGCGGAGCGGGGCTCGAACATTCAGTACTTC.

The J gene is TRBJ2-7, the V gene TRBV10-3, with TRBD2 matching 12 bases. Losses at the gene ends were 4 bases for V and 7 bases for J; bases not matched to a gene: 8. The CDR3 length is 15 residues. Germline V gene data show CDR1 as ENHRY and CDR2 as SYGVKD. The CDR3, as DNA: TGTGCCATCAGTGCCTCTAGCGGGAGGGCAGGTGAGCAGTACTTC. Its translation is CAISASSGRAGEQYF.

This chain links TRBV2 with TRBJ1-3, with D perhaps TRBD1 (5 bases). This CDR3 is 14 amino acids long. The V end lost 7 bases, the J end lost 8 bases, and 18 bases lay between the germline ends. Germline V gene lookup returns CDR1 SNHLY and CDR2 FYNNEI. CDR3 region: CASKLTVLGYTIYF. DNA of the CDR3: TGTGCCAGCAAACTGACAGTGCTTGGGTACACCATATATTTT.

The V call is TRBV7-2, the J call TRBJ2-2, with D uncertain. This CDR3 has 14 residues. Germline lookup yields CDR1 SGHTA and CDR2 FQGNSA. With 4 bases removed from V and 4 bases from J, the gap between germline ends came to 10 bases. CDR3: CASSSTWGTGELFF. In DNA form, the CDR3 reads TGTGCCAGCAGCTCGACGTGGGGCACCGGGGAGCTGTTTTTT.

The V gene is TRBV18, the J gene TRBJ1-5, with D tentatively TRBD1 (5 bases). CDR1 is KGHSH and CDR2 is LQKENI in the germline V gene. This CDR3 is 16 amino acids long. V lost 2 bases to trimming and J lost 3 bases, with 14 bases between them. The CDR3 protein is CASSPWAGTFNQPQHF. The CDR3 bases are TGTGCCAGCTCACCATGGGCCGGGACTTTCAATCAGCCCCAGCATTTT. Supplemented by reference TRBV18 and TRBJ1-5, the full variable domain reads NAGVMQNPRHLVRRRGQEARLRCSPMKGHSHVYWYRQLPEEGLKFMVYLQKENIIDESGMPKERFSAEFPKEGPSILRIQQVVRGDSAAYFCASSPWAGTFNQPQHFGDGTRLSIL.

The chain links TRBV6-5 to TRBJ2-1, with 11 bases fitting TRBD2. CDR1 is MNHEY and CDR2 is SVGAGI in the germline V gene. After removal of 6 bases from V and 6 bases from J, the junction contained 7 bases not matched to a gene. There are 15 residues in the CDR3. DNA for the CDR3: TGTGCCAGCAGAGGCCGGGGACTAGCGGCCAATGAGCAGTTCTTC. Amino acids: CASRGRGLAANEQFF.

In its sample, this clone was seen once. CDR3: CASSQPGRGNQPQHF. The DNA for the CDR3 is TGCGCCAGCAGTCAACCGGGCCGGGGCAATCAGCCCCAGCATTTT. J is TRBJ1-5 and V is TRBV23-1; D call uncertain. TRBV23-1 is an ORF, with its function uncertain. V was shortened by 2 bases and J by 2 bases, with 10 bases between the two germline ends. The CDR3 covers 15 residues.

The J gene is TRBJ2-7, the V gene TRBV19, with 7 positions matching TRBD1. CDR3 length: 14 residues. Per germline, CDR1 LNHDA and CDR2 SQIVND (reference sequence). The V gene end was trimmed by 4 bases and the J gene end by 3 bases; junction bases not matched to a gene: 6. CDR3 protein: CASSKAQGIYEQYF. CDR3 bases: TGTGCCAGTAGTAAGGCACAGGGGATCTACGAGCAGTACTTC.

The J gene is TRBJ2-1, the V gene TRBV7-2, with 14 bases fitting TRBD2. J lost 12 bases, V lost 3 bases, and 10 bases had no gene match. CDR1 is SGHTA and CDR2 is FQGNSA in the germline V gene. The CDR3 extends over 16 amino acids. CDR3 sequence reads: CASSFYSGTSGGRQFF. As DNA, the CDR3 is TGTGCCAGCAGCTTCTATTCCGGGACTAGCGGGGGCAGGCAGTTCTTC.

This chain connects TRBV11-2 to TRBJ2-7; D unclear. CDR3 size: 11 residues. Trimming shortened V by 2 bases and J by 5 bases, and 4 bases separated the two germline ends. The germline V gene encodes CDR1 SGHAT and CDR2 FQNNGV. The CDR3 bases are TGTGCCAGCAGCTTACAAGACGAGCAGTACTTC. Translated, it gives CASSLQDEQYF. Full variable domain (remainder filled in from reference TRBV11-2 and TRBJ2-7): EAGVAQSPRYKIIEKRQSVAFWCNPISGHATLYWYQQILGQGPKLLIQFQNNGVVDDSQLPKDRFSAERLKGVDSTLKIQPAKLEDSAVYLCASSLQDEQYFGPGTRLTVT.

This clone was seen only once. This chain uses TRBV5-4 with TRBJ1-2, with a tentative D call TRBD1 (5 bases). Trimming cost V 4 bases and J 0 bases, with 16 bases left between them. This CDR3 has 16 amino acids. Germline V gene data show CDR1 as SGHNT and CDR2 as YYREEE (reference sequence). The DNA of the CDR3 is TGTGCCAGCAGCCGACCTAGACAGTTAGCTAACTATGGCTACACCTTC. Translating gives CASSRPRQLANYGYTF.

CDR3 sequence reads: CASSSRNTGELFF. The CDR3 DNA reads as TGTGCCAGCAGCTCTAGGAATACCGGGGAGCTGTTTTTT. The chain combines TRBV7-3 with TRBJ2-2; D call uncertain. The CDR3 runs to 13 residues. Trimming took 4 bases from V and 5 from J, leaving 8 bases between them. CDR1 and CDR2 from the germline V gene are SGHTA and FQGTGA.

In DNA, the CDR3 is TGTGCCAGCAGCTTTGGTTGGGCCGGGGTCGGCTACACCTTC. It encodes CASSFGWAGVGYTF. The chain has TRBV7-9 and TRBJ1-2; D remains unclear. The CDR3 extends over 14 amino acids. Trimming shortened V by 3 bases and J by 8 bases, and 16 bases separated the two germline ends. CDR1 and CDR2 (germline): SEHNR, FQNEAQ (reference sequence).

The chain employs TRBV19 and TRBJ2-7, with a tentative D call TRBD1 (6 bases). Trimming pared 2 bases from V and 8 bases from J, leaving 25 bases between. CDR1 is LNHDA and CDR2 is SQIVND in the germline V gene (reference sequence). The CDR3 sequence is 17 residues long. The CDR3 here is CASSITRTGTNPLKQYF. The CDR3 bases are TGTGCCAGTAGTATAACCCGGACGGGGACAAACCCGTTGAAGCAGTACTTC.

V usage is TRBV18 and J usage is TRBJ2-5, with D hard to call. This CDR3 spans 13 amino acids. CDR1 and CDR2 from the germline V gene are KGHSH and LQKENI. V was clipped by 1 base and J by 2 bases, with 5 bases between them. In DNA, the CDR3 is TGTGCCAGCTCACCACTCGTACAAGAGACCCAGTACTTC. As protein: CASSPLVQETQYF.

This clone was observed once. V and J are TRBV6-5 and TRBJ1-1; no definite D call. From germline, CDR1 is MNHEY and CDR2 SVGAGI. V dropped 2 bases and J dropped 5 bases, with 9 bases sitting between them. The CDR3 sequence is 13 residues long. The CDR3 nucleotides are TGTGCCAGCAGTTACCAGGCCCCAACTGAAGCTTTCTTT. Its translation: CASSYQAPTEAFF.

This clone was seen only once. Germline and junction disagree at one end, which may indicate a read error. The rearrangement joins TRBV7-6 to TRBJ2-2; D unclear. The germline V gene encodes CDR1 SGHVS and CDR2 FNYEAQ. The length of the CDR3 is 13 residues. This chain's CDR3 is CASSLAKTGELFF. As DNA, the CDR3 is TGTGCCAGCAGCTTAGCGAAAACCGGGGAGCTGTTTTTT.

The chain links TRBV6-4 to TRBJ2-7; 7 nucleotides align to TRBD2. CDR3 length: 14 amino acids. The V gene end was trimmed by 8 bases and the J gene end by 0 bases; junction bases not matched to a gene: 7. Germline V CDR1 and CDR2: MRHNA, SNTAGT. The CDR3 loop reads CASSPGGSSYEQYF. Here the CDR3 DNA reads TGTGCCAGCTCCCCTGGCGGGAGCTCCTACGAGCAGTACTTC.